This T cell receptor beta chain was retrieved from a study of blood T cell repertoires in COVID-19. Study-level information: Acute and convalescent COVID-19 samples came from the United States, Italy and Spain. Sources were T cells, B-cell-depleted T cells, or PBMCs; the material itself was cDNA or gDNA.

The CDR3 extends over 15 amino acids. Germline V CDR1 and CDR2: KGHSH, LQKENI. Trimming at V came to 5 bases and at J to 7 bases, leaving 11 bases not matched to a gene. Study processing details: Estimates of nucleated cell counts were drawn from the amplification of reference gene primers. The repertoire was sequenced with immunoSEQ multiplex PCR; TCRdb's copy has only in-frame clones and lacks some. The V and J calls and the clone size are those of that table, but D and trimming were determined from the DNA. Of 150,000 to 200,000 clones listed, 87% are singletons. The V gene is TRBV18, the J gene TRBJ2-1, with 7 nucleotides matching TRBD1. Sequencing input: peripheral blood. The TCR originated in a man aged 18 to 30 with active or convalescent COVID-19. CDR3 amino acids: CASSETGYGRNEQFF. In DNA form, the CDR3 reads TGTGCCAGCTCAGAGACAGGGTACGGACGGAATGAGCAGTTCTTC.